The source of this T cell receptor beta chain is a study of T cells in Graves' hyperthyroidism and ophthalmopathy. Overall study findings and caveats: A 13 V-J model separated ophthalmopathy from stable hyperthyroidism. Ophthalmopathy prediction by the model preceded onset by a median approximately 6.1 months. Most expanded thyroid clonotypes above 0.001 also appeared in blood.

Amplification of TCR beta CDR3 regions used RNA as the template. During a first-round RT-PCR of the TCR CDR3, the HTBI primer set was used. MiXCR, run by TCRdb on the multiplex PCR reads, gives a single entry per CDR3 protein. The table includes about 700,000 distinct CDR3 sequences, nearly 45% detected once. Clinical symptoms, serum thyroxine and TRAb, thyroid ultrasound and orbital computed tomography together formed the diagnostic basis. Concerning this clonotype itself: Its antigen is as yet unknown.

The CDR3 extends over 17 amino acids. Germline V lookup: CDR1 SGDLS, CDR2 YYNGEE. V gave up 5 bases and J gave up 6 bases, with 21 bases separating them. Specimen: peripheral blood or thyroid tissue (not recorded which). The origin of this receptor is an adult man with Graves' disease, either hyperthyroidism or ophthalmopathy (not recorded which). The rearrangement uses TRBV9 and TRBJ1-6, with D unclear. The CDR3 here is CASSLLVGQAANSPLHF. DNA of the CDR3: TGTGCCAGCAGTTTGTTAGTAGGGCAGGCCGCTAATTCACCCCTCCACTTT. The full variable domain, with the rest looked up from reference TRBV9 and TRBJ1-6, is DSGVTQTPKHLITATGQRVTLRCSPRSGDLSVYWYQQSLDQGLQFLIQYYNGEERAKGNILERFSAQQFPDLHSELNLSSLELGDSALYFCASSLLVGQAANSPLHFGNGTRLTVT.